This TCR beta chain was sequenced for a study of blood T cell repertoires in COVID-19 (dated by TCRdb to about 2020). With regard to the full study: Samples covering the acute and convalescent phases of COVID-19 were provided by collaborators in the United States, Italy and Spain. Samples were obtained from the ongoing ImmuneRACE study (first 160 participants) and from 1,254 subjects provided by 6 global collaborators. The repertoires were released in a freely available public database intended as a resource for research on the immune response to SARS-CoV-2. The prospective study material was composed of cDNA or gDNA derived from T cells, B-cell-depleted T cells, or PBMCs. Sample metadata almost always included a de-identified subject ID, COVID-19 status, age in years and sex. The dataset comprised deeply sampled blood TCRbeta repertoires from subjects exposed to, actively infected with, or recovered from COVID-19. Where HLA class I and class II types were available, the types were taken from metadata supplied by the sample provider, not from assay-based typing. The investigation overall reported the following: The quantity of clinical and demographic metadata differed by source and by participant and was supplied without curation.

The immunoSEQ Assay, a bias-controlled multiplex PCR, was used to amplify TCRbeta CDR3 regions from genomic DNA. Per the source publication's procedure: Nucleated cell counts per sample were estimated from amplification of reference gene primers within the assay. To quantify the absolute abundance of each unique TCRbeta CDR3 rearrangement, sequence reads were collapsed and filtered. Productive Simpson clonality was computed per sample as the square root of Simpson's diversity index over productive rearrangements. TCRdb re-hosts the immuneACCESS table, in-frame sequences only. Its copies lack some clones; in the studies checked, an unresolved V gene accounts for under half of them, and the cause for the rest is not known. V and J calls and clone size are copied from that table; D and trimming were computed from the DNA. Within this sample are 250,000 to 300,000 clones, with around nine tenths of them counted one time only. The ten top clones hold roughly 1.1% of the sample.

This clone has a single count. Its antigen remains undetermined. Per-base quality was not reported, and no clone a single base away is much larger than it. In the prospective study, participants were about 18 to 95 years old, resided in under 30 geographic areas of the United States, and were enrolled through a virtual design. In the prospective study, participants were assigned to cohorts based on the clinical history participants reported in a screening survey and a study questionnaire. Recovered participants in ImmuneRACE Cohort 3 were defined as having two consecutive negative NP/OP PCR tests, clearance from a healthcare professional, or resolution of symptoms. In the prospective study, whole blood, serum and a nasopharyngeal or oropharyngeal swab were collected from each participant by mobile phlebotomists. Additional blood draws and questionnaires over an approximately two-month period could optionally be provided by prospective study participants. Blood samples from the prospective study were shipped frozen or at room temperature prior to DNA extraction.

Trimming removed 7 bases from V and 3 bases from J, leaving 19 bases between the germline ends. CDR1 and CDR2, per the germline V gene (reference sequence), are MNHEY and SMNVEV. The CDR3 spans 16 residues, from the cysteine through the phenylalanine. Here the CDR3 DNA is all that survives: 48 bases in frame from base 1. This clonotype originated in a woman aged 25 to 39 who had recovered from COVID-19. The chain is encoded by TRBV27 joined to TRBJ2-4; TRBD2 could be the D gene, as 6 bases match. Sequenced: PBMCs or T cells enriched from blood (not recorded which). The nucleotide sequence reads TGTGCCAGCACGGAAAGGCGGGGAGGTCTCAAAAACATTCAGTACTTC. Its protein is CASTERRGGLKNIQYF.